Listed here are 2 T cell receptor beta chains from one sample, sequenced in a study of blood T cell repertoires in COVID-19. Produced via immunoSEQ multiplex PCR; TCRdb's table is partial and in-frame only. The sample has some 150,000 clones, roughly 80% seen once; the top ten hold approximately 0.5%. Sequenced material: peripheral blood. The receptors stem from a man aged 55 to 70 with acute or convalescent COVID-19.

This clone appeared once. This rearrangement joins TRBV15 to TRBJ1-2; the D is unclear. The germline V and J ends were trimmed by 5 bases and 0 bases, with 10 bases remaining between them. Germline CDR1 and CDR2: LNHNV and YYDKDF (reference sequence). CDR3 length: 14 amino acids. CDR3: CATSERRANYGYTF. The CDR3 DNA follows: TGTGCCACCAGCGAACGGAGAGCTAACTATGGCTACACCTTC.

This clone was observed a single time. The rearrangement uses TRBV6-2 or TRBV6-3 and TRBJ2-3; 9 bases fit TRBD2. Trimming took 5 bases from V and 1 from J; bases not matched to a gene: 4. The V gene's germline CDR1 is MNHEY and CDR2 SVGEGT. The CDR3 loop spans 15 amino acids. The CDR3 is CASSLAGRGTDTQYF. For the CDR3, the DNA is TGTGCCAGCAGTCTAGCGGGGCGAGGCACAGATACGCAGTATTTT.